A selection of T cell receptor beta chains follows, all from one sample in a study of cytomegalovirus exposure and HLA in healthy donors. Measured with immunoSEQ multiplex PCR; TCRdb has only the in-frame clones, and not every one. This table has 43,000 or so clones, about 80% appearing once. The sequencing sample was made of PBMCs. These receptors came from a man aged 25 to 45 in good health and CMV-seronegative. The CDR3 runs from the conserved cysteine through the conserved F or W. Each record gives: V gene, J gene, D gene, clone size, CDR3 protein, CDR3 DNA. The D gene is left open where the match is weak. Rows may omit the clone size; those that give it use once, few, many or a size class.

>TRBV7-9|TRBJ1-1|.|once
CASSSQGGGTEAFF
TGTGCCAGCAGCTCACAGGGTGGGGGCACTGAAGCTTTCTTT
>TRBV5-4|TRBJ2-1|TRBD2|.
CASSSGLAGNSNEQFF
TGTGCCAGCAGCTCGGGACTAGCGGGGAACTCCAATGAGCAGTTCTTC
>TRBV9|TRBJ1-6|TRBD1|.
CASSPRTGWGSPLHF
TGTGCCAGCAGCCCCCGGACAGGGTGGGGTTCACCCCTCCACTTT
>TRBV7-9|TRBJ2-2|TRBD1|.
CASSSRDRVGTGELFF
TGTGCCAGCAGCTCAAGGGACAGGGTGGGCACCGGGGAGCTGTTTTTT
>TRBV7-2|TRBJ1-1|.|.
CASSFTVNTEAFF
TGTGCCAGCAGCTTTACTGTGAACACTGAAGCTTTCTTT
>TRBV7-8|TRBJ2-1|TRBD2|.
CASSSASGVQYEQFF
TGTGCCAGCAGCTCCGCTAGCGGTGTCCAGTATGAGCAGTTCTTC
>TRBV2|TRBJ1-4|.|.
CASSDGTPNEKLFF
TGTGCCAGCAGTGATGGGACACCTAATGAAAAACTGTTTTTT
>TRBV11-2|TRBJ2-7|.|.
CASSSSRTGYSYEQYF
TGTGCCAGCAGCTCTAGCCGGACCGGGTATTCCTACGAGCAGTACTTC
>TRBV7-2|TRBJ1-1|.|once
CASNDRFTEAFF
TGTGCCAGCAACGACAGGTTTACTGAAGCTTTCTTT
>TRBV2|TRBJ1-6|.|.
CASSPTNSPLHF
TGTGCCAGCAGCCCGACAAATTCACCCCTCCACTTT
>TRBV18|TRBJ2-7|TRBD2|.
CASSATGTRSYEQYF
TGTGCCAGCTCAGCAACAGGGACTAGGTCCTACGAGCAGTACTTC
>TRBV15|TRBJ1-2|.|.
CATSTRQTYGYTF
TGTGCCACCAGCACAAGACAGACCTATGGCTACACCTTC
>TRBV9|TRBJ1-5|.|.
CASSVGSSLQPQHF
TGTGCCAGCAGCGTAGGGTCCAGTCTTCAGCCCCAGCATTTT
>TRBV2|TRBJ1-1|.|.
CASRTVNTEAFF
TGTGCCAGCAGAACGGTGAACACTGAAGCTTTCTTT
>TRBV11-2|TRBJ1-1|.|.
CASSFTEGTEAFF
TGTGCCAGCAGCTTTACAGAGGGAACTGAAGCTTTCTTT
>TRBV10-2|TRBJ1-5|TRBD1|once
CASSAGGHQPQHF
TGCGCCAGCAGCGCAGGGGGGCATCAGCCCCAGCATTTT
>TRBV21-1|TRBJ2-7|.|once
CASSKPGYEQYF
TGTGCCAGCAGCAAACCCGGCTACGAGCAGTACTTC
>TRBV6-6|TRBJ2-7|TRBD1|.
CASSQGQGKFSYEQYF
TGTGCCAGCAGTCAGGGACAGGGGAAGTTCTCCTACGAGCAGTACTTC
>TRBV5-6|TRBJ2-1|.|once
CASSLRGRRTYEQFF
TGTGCCAGCAGCTTACGGGGGAGAAGAACATATGAGCAGTTCTTC
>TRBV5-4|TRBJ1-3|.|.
CASSLQGNSGNTIYF
TGTGCCAGCAGCTTGCAGGGGAACTCTGGAAACACCATATATTTT
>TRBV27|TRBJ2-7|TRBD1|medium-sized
CASRPTGSYEQYF
TGTGCCAGCAGACCGACAGGGTCCTACGAGCAGTACTTC
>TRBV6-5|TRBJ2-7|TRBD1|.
CASSPGTGDYEQYF
TGTGCCAGCAGTCCCGGGACAGGGGACTACGAGCAGTACTTC
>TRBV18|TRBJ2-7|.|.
CASSPKVGSYEQYF
TGTGCCAGCTCACCGAAAGTCGGTTCCTACGAGCAGTACTTC
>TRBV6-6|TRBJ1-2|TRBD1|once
CASSLPSGTGNYGYTF
TGTGCCAGCAGCCTCCCATCGGGGACAGGGAACTATGGCTACACCTTC
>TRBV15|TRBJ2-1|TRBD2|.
CATSRDRLAGRNEQFF
TGTGCCACCAGCAGAGATCGACTAGCGGGAAGGAATGAGCAGTTCTTC
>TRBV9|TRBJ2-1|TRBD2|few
CASSPGTRITDEQFF
TGTGCCAGCAGCCCGGGGACTAGGATTACCGATGAGCAGTTCTTC
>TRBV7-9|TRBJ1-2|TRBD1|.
CSSSLRDRGSSGYTF
TGTTCCAGCAGCTTAAGGGACAGGGGATCAAGTGGCTACACCTTC
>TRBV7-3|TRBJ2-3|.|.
CASSSSTGDTQYF
TGTGCCAGCAGCTCCTCAACGGGGGATACGCAGTATTTT
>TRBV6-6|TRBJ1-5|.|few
CASSYSGGGQPQHF
TGTGCCAGCAGTTACTCGGGCGGAGGTCAGCCCCAGCATTTT
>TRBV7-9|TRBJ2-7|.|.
CASSLAGSSYEQYF
TGTGCCAGCAGCTTAGCCGGTAGCTCCTACGAGCAGTACTTC
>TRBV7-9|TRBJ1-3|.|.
CASSLSWPRGDGNTIYF
TGTGCCAGCAGCTTAAGTTGGCCCCGGGGGGACGGAAACACCATATATTTT
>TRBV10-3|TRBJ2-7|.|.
CAISEPGVGAGSYEQYF
TGTGCCATCAGTGAGCCCGGTGTTGGGGCGGGGTCCTACGAGCAGTACTTC
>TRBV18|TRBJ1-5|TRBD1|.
CASSADRGHRSNQPQHF
TGTGCCAGCTCGGCGGACAGGGGGCATAGGAGCAATCAGCCCCAGCATTTT
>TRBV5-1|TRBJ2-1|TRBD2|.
CASSLGREGEQFF
TGCGCCAGCAGCTTGGGTAGGGAGGGTGAGCAGTTCTTC
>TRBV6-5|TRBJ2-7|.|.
CASSGGRYEQYF
TGTGCCAGCAGCGGAGGGAGGTACGAGCAGTACTTC
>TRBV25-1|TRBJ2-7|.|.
CASRPYRDSYEQYF
TGTGCCAGCAGACCTTACAGGGATTCCTACGAGCAGTACTTC
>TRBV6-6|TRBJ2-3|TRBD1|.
CASSQQGAGDTQYF
TGTGCCAGCAGTCAACAGGGGGCCGGAGATACGCAGTATTTT
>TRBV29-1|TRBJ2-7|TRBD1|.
CSVRTGTYEQYF
TGCAGCGTCCGGACAGGGACCTACGAGCAGTACTTC
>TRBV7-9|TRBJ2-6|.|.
CASSLRLVSGANVLTF
TGTGCCAGCAGCTTACGACTGGTCTCTGGGGCCAACGTCCTGACTTTC
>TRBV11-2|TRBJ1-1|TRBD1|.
CASSLDGTGLTEAFF
TGTGCCAGCAGCTTAGACGGGACAGGGCTCACTGAAGCTTTCTTT
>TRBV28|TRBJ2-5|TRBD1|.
CASSSGQGETQYF
TGTGCCAGCAGTTCTGGACAGGGAGAGACCCAGTACTTC
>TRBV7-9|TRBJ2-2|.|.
CASSFLPTRGGTGELFF
TGTGCCAGCAGCTTTCTGCCGACCAGGGGTGGCACCGGGGAGCTGTTTTTT
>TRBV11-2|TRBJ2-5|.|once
CASSVQGGGYETQYF
TGTGCCAGCAGCGTACAGGGAGGGGGTTATGAGACCCAGTACTTC
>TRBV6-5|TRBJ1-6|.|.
CASTRSDRHQGPLHF
TGTGCCAGCACCCGATCCGACAGGCACCAAGGTCCCCTCCACTTT
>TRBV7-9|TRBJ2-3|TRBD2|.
CASMIAGEGRDTQYF
TGTGCCAGCATGATAGCGGGAGAGGGGCGGGATACGCAGTATTTT
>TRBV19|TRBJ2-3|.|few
CASSRGVADTQYF
TGTGCCAGTAGTAGGGGGGTGGCAGATACGCAGTATTTT
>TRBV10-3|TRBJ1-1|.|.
CAISGGVGTEAFF
TGTGCCATCAGTGGGGGGGTGGGCACTGAAGCTTTCTTT
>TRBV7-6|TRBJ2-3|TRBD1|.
CASSRSGTGDTDTQYF
TGTGCCAGCAGCAGATCCGGGACAGGGGACACAGATACGCAGTATTTT
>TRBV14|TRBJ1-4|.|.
CASSAHRAHNEKLFF
TGTGCCAGCAGCGCCCACCGAGCTCATAATGAAAAACTGTTTTTT
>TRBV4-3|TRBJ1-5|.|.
CASSQDRGGPQHF
TGCGCCAGCAGCCAAGATCGCGGGGGTCCCCAGCATTTT